The 17 T cell receptor beta chains below come from one sample, sequenced in a study of a mutant IDH1 vaccine in newly diagnosed glioma. The time point: week 5, during vaccination. Every vaccination contained 300 ug of the mutant IDH1 20-mer peptide and was paired with topical imiquimod. No cognate antigen is known for these TCRs. The protocol was immunoSEQ multiplex PCR, while the TCRdb copy is restricted to in-frame clones and leaves out a portion. The data hold some 51,000 clones, with just under 80% observed a single time. This specimen was PBMCs, taken from a glioma patient whose treatment included an IDH1 peptide vaccine. Receptors were obtained from a man aged 45-65 years with glioma.

This clone was observed once. The genes are TRBV2 and TRBJ1-3; D gene unclear. Germline V gene sequence: CDR1 SNHLY, CDR2 FYNNEI. V gave up 11 bases and J gave up 0 bases, with 20 bases separating them. The CDR3 has 16 residues. CDR3 nucleotides: TGTGCCTCCACCAGGTCTGAGGCCGACTCTGGAAACACCATATATTTT. Its protein is CASTRSEADSGNTIYF.

This clone was counted between two and nine times. CDR3 loop: CASSELGHGNTEAFF. Written as DNA, the CDR3 is TGTGCCAGCAGTGAATTGGGACATGGGAACACTGAAGCTTTCTTT. The V call is TRBV6-1, the J call TRBJ1-1, with D possibly TRBD1 on 6 matching bases. The CDR3 is 15 amino acids. The germline V gene encodes CDR1 MNHNS and CDR2 SASEGT. The V and J ends lost 2 bases and 1 base respectively, with 11 bases between them.

The V gene is TRBV12-5, the J gene TRBJ2-1, with TRBD1 matching over 8 bases. The CDR3 runs 15 residues. J lost 3 bases, V lost 5 bases, and 6 bases had no gene match. Germline CDR1 LGHNT, CDR2 FRNRAP. CDR3 amino acids: CASGDDRGSYNEQFF. CDR3 sequence (DNA): TGTGCTAGTGGTGACGACAGGGGAAGCTACAATGAGCAGTTCTTC.

This sequence joins TRBV27 and TRBJ2-2; D gene ambiguous. There are 13 residues in the CDR3. V lost 5 bases, J lost 0 bases, and 4 bases lay in between. The germline V gene has CDR1 MNHEY and CDR2 SMNVEV (reference sequence). This chain's CDR3 is CASSTANTGELFF. The CDR3 DNA reads as TGTGCCAGCAGTACAGCGAACACCGGGGAGCTGTTTTTT.

This clone was observed a few times. The chain recombines TRBV2 with TRBJ1-3, with unresolved D. Germline CDR1 is SNHLY and CDR2 is FYNNEI. V was cut by 4 bases and J by 0 bases, with 13 bases left in between. This CDR3 has 16 amino acids. The CDR3 coding sequence is TGTGCCAGCAGTGTCGGACTCCGAAGCTCTGGAAACACCATATATTTT. This encodes CASSVGLRSSGNTIYF.

The CDR3 loop reads CASSFNSDRPPYEQYF. CDR3 nucleotides: TGCGCCAGCAGCTTCAACTCGGACAGGCCCCCCTACGAGCAGTACTTC. The chain couples TRBV5-1 to TRBJ2-7; the match to TRBD1 covers 7 bases. V was clipped by 2 bases and J by 2 bases; unmatched bases: 10. Germline V gene data show CDR1 as SGHRS and CDR2 as YFSETQ. The CDR3 is made up of 16 amino acids. Combining the CDR3 with reference TRBV5-1 and TRBJ2-7 gives the whole variable domain KAGVTQTPRYLIKTRGQQVTLSCSPISGHRSVSWYQQTPGQGLQFLFEYFSETQRNKGNFPGRFSGRQFSNSRSEMNVSTLELGDSALYLCASSFNSDRPPYEQYFGPGTRLTVT.

The genes are TRBV10-3 and TRBJ1-4, with a weak D call TRBD1 (6 bases). Per germline, CDR1 ENHRY and CDR2 SYGVKD. With 2 bases removed from V and 5 bases from J, the gap between germline ends came to 9 bases. This CDR3 is built from 14 residues. In DNA, the CDR3 is TGTGCCATCAGTGAGCAGGGGAAGAATGAAAAACTGTTTTTT. This codes for CAISEQGKNEKLFF.

The chain uses TRBV19 and TRBJ2-2, with D hard to call. The CDR3 has 14 residues. V was pared by 7 bases and J by 6 bases, with 15 bases between. Looked up from germline, CDR1 is LNHDA and CDR2 is SQIVND (reference sequence). The CDR3 is CASKSGYGAGELFF. DNA for the CDR3: TGTGCCAGTAAATCCGGGTATGGAGCCGGGGAGCTGTTTTTT.

This chain joins TRBV20-1 and TRBJ1-2; D not resolved. Trimming took 2 bases from V and 8 from J, leaving 9 bases between them. The length of the CDR3 is 11 residues. The germline V gene encodes CDR1 DFQATT and CDR2 SNEGSKA (reference sequence). The CDR3: CSARSIEGYTF. The DNA of the CDR3 is TGCAGTGCTAGATCCATTGAGGGCTACACCTTC.

The chain recombines TRBV15 with TRBJ2-3; no firm D call. CDR3 length equals 15 residues. Germline V gene lookup returns CDR1 LNHNV and CDR2 YYDKDF (reference sequence). The V and J ends lost 5 bases and 3 bases respectively, with 15 bases between them. The CDR3 reads CATSAQRAGTDTQYF. The CDR3 DNA follows: TGTGCCACCAGCGCCCAAAGGGCCGGAACAGATACGCAGTATTTT.

The chain links TRBV7-9 to TRBJ1-1, with 7 bases lining up with TRBD1. The CDR3 has 15 amino acids. J gave up 4 bases and V 5 bases, and 10 bases lay outside the gene matches. Per the germline V gene, CDR1 is SEHNR and CDR2 is FQNEAQ (reference sequence). The CDR3 DNA sequence: TGTGCCAGCAGCCCCCCGACAGGGTTCAGCACTGAAGCTTTCTTT. This sequence encodes CASSPPTGFSTEAFF.

The rearrangement joins TRBV25-1 to TRBJ1-1; D is unresolved. The CDR3 spans 13 residues. Germline assignment: CDR1 MGHDK and CDR2 SYGVNS. Trimming pared 3 bases from V and 7 bases from J, leaving 12 bases between. CDR3 bases: TGTGCCAGCAGTGAGTTAGCAGCAAGTGAAGCTTTCTTT. Protein sequence: CASSELAASEAFF.

The chain recombines TRBV27 with TRBJ2-5; 7 bases agree with TRBD1. V gave up 4 bases and J gave up 1 base; unmatched junction bases: 6. The CDR3 extends over 15 amino acids. Germline V gives CDR1 MNHEY, CDR2 SMNVEV (reference sequence). The CDR3 is CASSSAGTAQETQYF. CDR3 in DNA: TGTGCCAGCAGTTCCGCCGGGACAGCCCAAGAGACCCAGTACTTC.

This clone has a single count. This chain links TRBV9 with TRBJ2-2; the D gene could be TRBD1 or TRBD2 (6 bases each). From germline, CDR1 is SGDLS and CDR2 YYNGEE. The length of the CDR3 is 15 residues. V was pared by 6 bases and J by 3 bases, with 15 bases between. The DNA of the CDR3 is TGTGCCAGCATGGTAGGGGGGACGGACACCGGGGAGCTGTTTTTT. Translation gives CASMVGGTDTGELFF.

V usage is TRBV6-5 and J usage is TRBJ1-5; D gene uncertain. Trimming took 0 bases from V and 1 from J, leaving 7 bases between them. CDR1 is MNHEY, CDR2 SVGAGI, per germline. The CDR3 loop spans 15 amino acids. The CDR3 coding sequence is TGTGCCAGCAGTTACTCAGGAAAAAGCAATCAGCCCCAGCATTTT. Amino acids: CASSYSGKSNQPQHF.

The J gene is TRBJ1-1, the V gene TRBV7-2; D is perhaps TRBD1 (6 bases). Trimming took 3 bases from V and 5 from J, leaving 19 bases between them. The CDR3 totals 16 residues. CDR1 and CDR2 from the germline V gene are SGHTA and FQGNSA. CDR3 sequence (DNA): TGTGCCAGCAGCTTGGAGGAGTATGGGGGCTGGACTGAAGCTTTCTTT. As protein: CASSLEEYGGWTEAFF.

The gene calls are TRBV5-1 and TRBJ2-6; no reliable D call. Per germline, CDR1 SGHRS and CDR2 YFSETQ. The CDR3 covers 14 residues. With 4 bases removed from V and 0 bases from J, the gap between germline ends came to 5 bases. The CDR3 protein is CASSPPSGANVLTF. The CDR3, as DNA: TGCGCCAGCAGCCCTCCCTCTGGGGCCAACGTCCTGACTTTC.